This T cell receptor beta chain was profiled in a study of preoperative IRX-2 immunotherapy in early breast cancer. The treatment is: preoperative locoregional IRX-2 cytokine immunotherapy. Here immunoSEQ multiplex PCR was the method, and the copy in TCRdb shows in-frame clones only, minus some. The sample comprises roughly 30,000 clones, around 83% of which are singletons, and around 2.3% rests with the top ten. Germline V lookup: CDR1 KGHSH, CDR2 LQKENI. There are 16 residues in the CDR3. Trimming pared 0 bases from V and 4 bases from J, leaving 15 bases between. The TCR comes from a human donor with breast cancer. The chain uses TRBV18 and TRBJ2-5; a weak D match, TRBD2 (5 bases). The sample in question was lymph node tissue, obtained from a patient treated with IRX-2 immunotherapy. This CDR3 reads CASSPPGIRRGETQYF. CDR3 sequence (DNA): TGTGCCAGCTCACCACCGGGTATACGCCGGGGAGAGACCCAGTACTTC.